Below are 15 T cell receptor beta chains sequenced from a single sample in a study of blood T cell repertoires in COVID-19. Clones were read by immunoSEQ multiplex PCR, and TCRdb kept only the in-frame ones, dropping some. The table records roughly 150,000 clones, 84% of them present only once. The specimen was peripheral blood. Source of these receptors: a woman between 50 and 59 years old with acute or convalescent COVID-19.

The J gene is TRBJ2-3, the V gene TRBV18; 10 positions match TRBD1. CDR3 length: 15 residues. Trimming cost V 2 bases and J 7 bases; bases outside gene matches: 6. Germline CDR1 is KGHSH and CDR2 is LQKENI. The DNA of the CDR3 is TGTGCCAGCTCACCATCGACAGGGGGCACGAATACGCAGTATTTT. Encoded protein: CASSPSTGGTNTQYF.

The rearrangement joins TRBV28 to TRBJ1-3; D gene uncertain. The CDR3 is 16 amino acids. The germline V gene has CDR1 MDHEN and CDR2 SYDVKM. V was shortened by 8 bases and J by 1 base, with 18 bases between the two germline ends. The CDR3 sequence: CASQFRREWSGNTIYF. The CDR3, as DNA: TGTGCCAGCCAGTTTAGGAGGGAGTGGTCTGGAAACACCATATATTTT.

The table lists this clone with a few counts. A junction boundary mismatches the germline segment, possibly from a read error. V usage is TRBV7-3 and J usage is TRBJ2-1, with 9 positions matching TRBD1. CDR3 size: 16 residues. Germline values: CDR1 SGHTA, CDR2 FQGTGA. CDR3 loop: CASSITGQGSYNEQFF. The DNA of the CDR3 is TGTGCCAGCAGCATAACCGGACAGGGGAGCTACAATGAGCAGTTCTTC. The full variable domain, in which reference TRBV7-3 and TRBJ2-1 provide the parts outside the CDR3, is GAGVSQTPSNKVTEKGKYVELRCDPISGHTALYWYRQSLGQGPEFLIYFQGTGAADDSGLPNDRFFAVRPEGSVSTLKIQRTERGDSAVYLCASSITGQGSYNEQFFGPGTRLTVL.

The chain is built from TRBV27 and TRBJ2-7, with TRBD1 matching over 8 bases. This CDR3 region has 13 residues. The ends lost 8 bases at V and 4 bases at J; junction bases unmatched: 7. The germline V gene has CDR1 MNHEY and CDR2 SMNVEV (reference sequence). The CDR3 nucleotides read TGTGCCAGCCGACAGGGGCCATTATACGAGCAGTACTTC. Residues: CASRQGPLYEQYF.

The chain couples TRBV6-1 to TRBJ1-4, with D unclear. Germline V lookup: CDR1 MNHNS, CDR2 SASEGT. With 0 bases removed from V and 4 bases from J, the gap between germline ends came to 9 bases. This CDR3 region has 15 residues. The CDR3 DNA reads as TGTGCCAGCAGTGAAGCGCCAGGCAGTAATGAAAAACTGTTTTTT. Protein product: CASSEAPGSNEKLFF.

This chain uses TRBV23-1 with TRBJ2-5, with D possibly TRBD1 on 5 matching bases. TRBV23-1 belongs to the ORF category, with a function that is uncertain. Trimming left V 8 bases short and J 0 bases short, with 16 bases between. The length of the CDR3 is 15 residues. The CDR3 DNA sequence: TGCGCCAGCGGAAAATGGACAAAGTACCAAGAGACCCAGTACTTC. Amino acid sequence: CASGKWTKYQETQYF.

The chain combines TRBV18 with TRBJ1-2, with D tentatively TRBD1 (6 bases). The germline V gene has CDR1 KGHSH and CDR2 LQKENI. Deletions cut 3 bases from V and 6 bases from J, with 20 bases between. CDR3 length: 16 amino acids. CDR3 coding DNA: TGTGCCAGCTCACCGGCTTCGGAACAGGGCAGGGATGGCTACACCTTC. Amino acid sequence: CASSPASEQGRDGYTF.

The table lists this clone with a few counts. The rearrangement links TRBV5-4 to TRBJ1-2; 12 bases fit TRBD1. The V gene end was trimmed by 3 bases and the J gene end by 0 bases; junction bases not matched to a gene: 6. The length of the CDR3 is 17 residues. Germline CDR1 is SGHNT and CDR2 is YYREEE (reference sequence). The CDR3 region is CASSSGQGAQANYGYTF. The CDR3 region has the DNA TGTGCCAGCAGCTCGGGACAGGGGGCCCAAGCTAACTATGGCTACACCTTC. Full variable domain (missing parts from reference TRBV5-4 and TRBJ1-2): ETGVTQSPTHLIKTRGQQVTLRCSSQSGHNTVSWYQQALGQGPQFIFQYYREEENGRGNFPPRFSGLQFPNYSSELNVNALELDDSALYLCASSSGQGAQANYGYTFGSGTRLTVV.

CDR3 sequence (DNA): TGTGCCAGTAGTTGGCAGCAGGTCTCCGGGGAGCTGTTTTTT. Amino acid sequence: CASSWQQVSGELFF. The rearrangement joins TRBV19 to TRBJ2-2; D gene uncertain. This CDR3 region has 14 residues. V gave up 5 bases and J gave up 6 bases, with 13 bases separating them. Per germline, CDR1 LNHDA and CDR2 SQIVND (reference sequence). Combining the CDR3 with reference TRBV19 and TRBJ2-2 gives the whole variable domain DGGITQSPKYLFRKEGQNVTLSCEQNLNHDAMYWYRQDPGQGLRLIYYSQIVNDFQKGDIAEGYSVSREKKESFPLTVTSAQKNPTAFYLCASSWQQVSGELFFGEGSRLTVL.

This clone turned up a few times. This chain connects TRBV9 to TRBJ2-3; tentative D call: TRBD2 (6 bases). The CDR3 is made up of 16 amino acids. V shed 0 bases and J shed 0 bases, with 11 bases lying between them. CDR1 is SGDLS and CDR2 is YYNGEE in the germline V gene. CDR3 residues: CASSVGTLASTDTQYF. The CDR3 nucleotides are TGTGCCAGCAGCGTAGGGACACTAGCAAGCACAGATACGCAGTATTTT. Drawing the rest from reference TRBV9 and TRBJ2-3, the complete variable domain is DSGVTQTPKHLITATGQRVTLRCSPRSGDLSVYWYQQSLDQGLQFLIQYYNGEERAKGNILERFSAQQFPDLHSELNLSSLELGDSALYFCASSVGTLASTDTQYFGPGTRLTVL.

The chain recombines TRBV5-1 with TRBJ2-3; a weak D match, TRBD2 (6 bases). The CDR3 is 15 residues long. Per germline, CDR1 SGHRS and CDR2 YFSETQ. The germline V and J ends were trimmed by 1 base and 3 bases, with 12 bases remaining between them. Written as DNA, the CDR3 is TGCGCCAGCAGCTTGCGGGAGTTGGGTACAGATACGCAGTATTTT. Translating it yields CASSLRELGTDTQYF.

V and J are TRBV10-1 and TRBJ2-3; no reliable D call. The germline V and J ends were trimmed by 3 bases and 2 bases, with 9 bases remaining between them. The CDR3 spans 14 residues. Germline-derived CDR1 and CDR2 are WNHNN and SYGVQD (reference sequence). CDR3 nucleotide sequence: TGCGCCAGCAGTGACCGGGTTGTCACAGATACGCAGTATTTT. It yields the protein CASSDRVVTDTQYF.

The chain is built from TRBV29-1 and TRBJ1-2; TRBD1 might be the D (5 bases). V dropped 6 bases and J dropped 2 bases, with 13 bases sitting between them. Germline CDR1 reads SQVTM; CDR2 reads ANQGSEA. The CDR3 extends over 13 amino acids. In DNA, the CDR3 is TGCAGCGTAGGACCGGGACTCAACTATGGCTACACCTTC. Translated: CSVGPGLNYGYTF.

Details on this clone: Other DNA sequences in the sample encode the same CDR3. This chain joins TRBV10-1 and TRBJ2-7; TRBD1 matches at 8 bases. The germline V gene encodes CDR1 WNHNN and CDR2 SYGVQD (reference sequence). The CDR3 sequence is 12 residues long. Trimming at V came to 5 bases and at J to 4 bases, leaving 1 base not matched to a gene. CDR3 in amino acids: CASSNRGYEQYF. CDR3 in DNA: TGCGCCAGCAGTAACAGGGGGTACGAGCAGTACTTC.

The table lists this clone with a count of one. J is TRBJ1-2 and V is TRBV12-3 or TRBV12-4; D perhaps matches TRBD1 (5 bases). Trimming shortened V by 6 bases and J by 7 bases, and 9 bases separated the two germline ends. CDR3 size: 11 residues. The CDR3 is CASSRGAGYTF. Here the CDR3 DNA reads TGTGCCAGCAGCCGCGGGGCTGGCTACACCTTC.